The entry that follows covers one T cell receptor (beta chain) sequence. The data were obtained in a study of blood T cell repertoires in COVID-19. On the study more broadly: Samples representing acute and convalescent COVID-19 were sourced from the United States, Italy and Spain.

The ends lost 5 bases at V and 1 base at J; junction bases unmatched: 7. This CDR3 is built from 15 residues. Germline V gene sequence: CDR1 PRHDT, CDR2 FYEKMQ (reference sequence). Profiled with immunoSEQ multiplex PCR; TCRdb holds only in-frame clones, not every one. This table has hundreds of thousands of clones, about 89% appearing once. The chain recombines TRBV13 with TRBJ1-1; 7 nucleotides line up with TRBD1. Source material: peripheral blood. The TCR was taken from a woman aged 45-59 years with COVID-19, enrolled during active disease. In DNA, the CDR3 is TGTGCCAGCAGCCATTGGGACAGAGGGAACACTGAAGCTTTCTTT. Amino acid sequence: CASSHWDRGNTEAFF.